This note documents a single T cell receptor (beta chain) sequence. Its cognate antigen is unknown. TCRdb's copy holds only in-frame clones and misses some; the assay was immunoSEQ multiplex PCR. The sample has fewer than 85,000 clones; around 94% are singletons. The record originates from a study of cytomegalovirus exposure and HLA in healthy donors. Germline V gene sequence: CDR1 SGHDN, CDR2 FVKESK. The CDR3 contains 15 residues. J lost 5 bases, V lost 0 bases, and 5 bases had no gene match. Whole-study results and caveats: Reported results showed that the classifier diagnosed cytomegalovirus status with high specificity and sensitivity. In vitro confirmation showed a few CMV-associated chains to be CMV antigen specific.

The TCR comes from a woman aged 18-35 years in good health and CMV-seronegative. The V call is TRBV14, the J call TRBJ2-3; the match to TRBD1 covers 7 bases. The sequenced sample was PBMCs. The CDR3 DNA follows: TGTGCCAGCAGCCAAGAAAAGACAGGGCAAGATACGCAGTATTTT. Its translation: CASSQEKTGQDTQYF.